Presented here are 17 T cell receptor beta chains from one specimen sequenced in a study of cytomegalovirus exposure and HLA in healthy donors. Both 60 Vbeta primers and 13 Jbeta primers went into the PCR. TCRdb's copy holds only in-frame clones and misses some; the assay was immunoSEQ multiplex PCR. The sample has over 75,000 clones, about 89% seen once; the top ten hold around a tenth. What was sequenced was PBMCs. These TCRs come from a man aged 30-40 years in good health and CMV-seropositive.

This chain joins TRBV28 and TRBJ2-3; D call uncertain. Germline CDR1 reads MDHEN; CDR2 reads SYDVKM. The CDR3 extends over 14 amino acids. V was clipped by 7 bases and J by 0 bases, with 11 bases between them. Here the CDR3 reads CASTLDASTDTQYF. CDR3 coding DNA: TGTGCCAGCACCCTAGATGCTAGCACAGATACGCAGTATTTT.

V and J are TRBV19 and TRBJ2-3; no clear D gene. The V gene's germline CDR1 is LNHDA and CDR2 SQIVND (reference sequence). The V gene lost 5 bases and the J gene lost 0 bases, with 12 bases spanning the gap. The CDR3 extends over 15 amino acids. The CDR3 region is CASSGHSTSTDTQYF. Here the CDR3 DNA reads TGTGCCAGTAGTGGTCACAGCACTAGCACAGATACGCAGTATTTT.

In this sample, this clone turned up once. The chain joins TRBV6-1 to TRBJ2-7, with 10 bases that match TRBD2. Germline V gene data show CDR1 as MNHNS and CDR2 as SASEGT. The V and J ends lost 7 bases and 0 bases, in that order; junction bases with no gene match: 6. The CDR3 loop spans 15 amino acids. The CDR3 coding sequence is TGTGCCAGCACGAGGACTAGCGGAAGCTCCTACGAGCAGTACTTC. This gives the protein CASTRTSGSSYEQYF.

The gene calls are TRBV6-1 and TRBJ1-6; possible D gene TRBD1, 6 bases. Germline V gene lookup returns CDR1 MNHNS and CDR2 SASEGT. The CDR3 spans 15 residues. Between the trimmed V and J ends, which lost 4 bases and 5 bases, there was a span of 12 bases. CDR3 in amino acids: CASSGTDRNNSPLHF. CDR3 DNA sequence: TGTGCCAGCAGTGGTACGGACAGAAATAATTCACCCCTCCACTTT.

The rearrangement links TRBV6-4 to TRBJ2-7; TRBD2 matches at 8 bases. This CDR3 has 15 residues. Per germline, CDR1 MRHNA and CDR2 SNTAGT. J lost 3 bases, V lost 0 bases, and 4 bases had no gene match. CDR3 in DNA: TGTGCCAGCAGTGACTCTACGGGGGGGGACTACGAGCAGTACTTC. Translated: CASSDSTGGDYEQYF.

V is TRBV7-9 and J is TRBJ1-2; TRBD1 matches at 7 bases. CDR3 length: 14 residues. Trimming took 4 bases from V and 2 from J; bases not matched to a gene: 4. Germline V gene lookup returns CDR1 SEHNR and CDR2 FQNEAQ (reference sequence). The CDR3 DNA is TGTGCCAGCAGCTGGGGGGACAGCAACTATGGCTACACCTTC. Translation: CASSWGDSNYGYTF. The full variable domain, rest sourced from reference TRBV7-9 and TRBJ1-2, is DTGVSQNPRHKITKRGQNVTFRCDPISEHNRLYWYRQTLGQGPEFLTYFQNEAQLEKSRLLSDRFSAERPKGSFSTLEIQRTEQGDSAMYLCASSWGDSNYGYTFGSGTRLTVV.

The V and J genes are TRBV5-1 and TRBJ1-3, with D uncertain. V dropped 0 bases and J dropped 0 bases, with 10 bases sitting between them. The length of the CDR3 is 16 residues. CDR1 and CDR2 from the germline V gene are SGHRS and YFSETQ. CDR3 DNA: TGCGCCAGCAGCTTGGAGTTCGTGAGCTCTGGAAACACCATATATTTT. Translated: CASSLEFVSSGNTIYF.

The chain combines TRBV28 with TRBJ2-7; 11 nucleotides match TRBD2. CDR1 is MDHEN, CDR2 SYDVKM, per germline. CDR3 size: 14 residues. The CDR3 coding sequence is TGTGCGACCAGACTAGCGGGGCGCTCCTACGAGCAGTACTTC. Amino acids: CATRLAGRSYEQYF.

The chain combines TRBV11-2 with TRBJ2-1; D may be TRBD1 (8 bases). The V gene's germline CDR1 is SGHAT and CDR2 FQNNGV. The CDR3 is made up of 15 amino acids. V dropped 5 bases and J dropped 5 bases, with 16 bases sitting between them. The CDR3 sequence: CASSNYRGRDNEQFF. In nucleotides, the CDR3 is TGTGCCAGCAGCAATTACAGGGGGAGGGACAATGAGCAGTTCTTC.

This sequence joins TRBV5-4 and TRBJ2-5; the match to TRBD2 covers 8 bases. The CDR3 runs 18 residues. V lost 1 base and J lost 4; bases outside the gene matches: 15. The germline gives CDR1 SGHNT, CDR2 YYREEE (reference sequence). This CDR3 reads CASSLSLRGGPLSETQYF. The CDR3 bases are TGTGCCAGCAGCTTGTCCCTTCGGGGGGGGCCGTTATCAGAGACCCAGTACTTC.

This clone appeared once. V usage is TRBV19 and J usage is TRBJ2-4, with D unresolved. The germline V and J ends were trimmed by 4 bases and 0 bases, with 10 bases remaining between them. Germline V CDR1 and CDR2: LNHDA, SQIVND (reference sequence). The CDR3 runs to 15 residues. The CDR3 protein is CASSTNNVAKNIQYF. The CDR3 DNA follows: TGTGCCAGTAGTACCAACAACGTAGCCAAAAACATTCAGTACTTC.

The chain couples TRBV5-6 to TRBJ1-5, with TRBD1 matching 7 bases. There are 16 residues in the CDR3. CDR1 is SGHDT, CDR2 YYEEEE, per germline. The V gene end was trimmed by 4 bases and the J gene end by 5 bases; junction bases not matched to a gene: 12. The CDR3 region has the DNA TGTGCCAGCAGCCCTAGACAGGGATCTTGGGATCAGCCCCAGCATTTT. It codes for CASSPRQGSWDQPQHF.

The rearrangement uses TRBV6-5 and TRBJ2-7, with TRBD2 identical over 9 bases. After removal of 2 bases from V and 2 bases from J, the junction contained 7 bases not matched to a gene. The CDR3 sequence is 16 residues long. Germline-derived CDR1 and CDR2 are MNHEY and SVGAGI. The CDR3 loop reads CASSYLVREGTYEQYF. The CDR3 coding sequence is TGTGCCAGCAGTTACCTGGTGCGGGAGGGGACCTACGAGCAGTACTTC.

The table lists this clone with a few counts. This chain uses TRBV12-5 with TRBJ2-5; 9 bases fit TRBD1. Germline V gene sequence: CDR1 LGHNT, CDR2 FRNRAP. There are 15 residues in the CDR3. J gave up 4 bases and V 7 bases, and 10 bases lay outside the gene matches. The CDR3 coding sequence is TGTGCTAGTGCCCCAACAGGGGGCTTTAGAGAGACCCAGTACTTC. The encoded protein is CASAPTGGFRETQYF. Looking up the rest from reference TRBV12-5 and TRBJ2-5 gives the full variable domain: DARVTQTPRHKVTEMGQEVTMRCQPILGHNTVFWYRQTMMQGLELLAYFRNRAPLDDSGMPKDRFSAEMPDATLATLKIQPSEPRDSAVYFCASAPTGGFRETQYFGPGTRLLVL.

The J gene is TRBJ2-3, the V gene TRBV30; D is undetermined. Trimming stripped 8 bases from V and 3 bases from J, with 12 bases between. Germline V lookup: CDR1 GTSNPN, CDR2 SVGIG (reference sequence). The CDR3 consists of 12 residues. Written as DNA, the CDR3 is TGTGCCGGAGAGTGGCTTACAGATACGCAGTATTTT. Its protein product is CAGEWLTDTQYF. Full variable domain (rest looked up from reference TRBV30 and TRBJ2-3): SQTIHQWPATLVQPVGSPLSLECTVEGTSNPNLYWYRQAAGRGLQLLFYSVGIGQISSEVPQNLSASRPQDRQFILSSKKLLLSDSGFYLCAGEWLTDTQYFGPGTRLTVL.

This chain links TRBV28 with TRBJ1-1, with D maybe TRBD1 (5 bases). Looked up from germline, CDR1 is MDHEN and CDR2 is SYDVKM. The CDR3 consists of 14 residues. V was trimmed by 1 base and J by 6 bases, leaving 12 bases between them. The CDR3 loop is CASSLSSRAAEAFF. In DNA, the CDR3 is TGTGCCAGCAGTTTATCATCCAGGGCGGCTGAAGCTTTCTTT.

CDR3 in DNA: TGTGCCAGCAGTTCCGAACAGGGGGCTCCCTACAATGAGCAGTTCTTC. Its protein product is CASSSEQGAPYNEQFF. This rearrangement joins TRBV28 to TRBJ2-1; TRBD1 agrees at 9 bases. The CDR3 length is 16 residues. Germline values: CDR1 MDHEN, CDR2 SYDVKM. The trim removed 4 bases at V and 2 bases at J, leaving 6 bases unmatched.